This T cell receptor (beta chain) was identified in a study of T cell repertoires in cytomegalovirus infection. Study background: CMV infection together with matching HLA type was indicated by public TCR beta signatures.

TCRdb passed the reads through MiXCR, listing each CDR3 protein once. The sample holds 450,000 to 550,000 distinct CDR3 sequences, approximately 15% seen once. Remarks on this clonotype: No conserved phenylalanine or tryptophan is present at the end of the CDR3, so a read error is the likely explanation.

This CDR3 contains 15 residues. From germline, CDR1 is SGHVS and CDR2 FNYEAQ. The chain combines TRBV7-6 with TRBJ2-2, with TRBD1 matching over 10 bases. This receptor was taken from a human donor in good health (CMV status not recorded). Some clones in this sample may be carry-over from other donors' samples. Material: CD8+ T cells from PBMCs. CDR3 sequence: CASSSKTGGHGVLFY. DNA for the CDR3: TGTGCCAGCAGCTCAAAGACAGGGGGCCACGGGGTGCTGTTTTAT.